This is a list of T cell receptor beta chains from one sample in a study of identical twins. TCRdb called the 5' RACE reads again in MiXCR, with one record for every CDR3 protein. This table holds some 260,000 distinct CDR3 sequences, around 15% found once. The sample consisted of memory (CD45RO+) T cells sorted from blood. These receptors were obtained from a woman aged 18 to 35 in good health. Both conserved end residues are part of each CDR3. Fields, in order: clone size, J gene, D gene, V gene, CDR3 protein, CDR3 DNA. A D gene is named only where the DNA matches it firmly. The size entry is marked missing in some rows and otherwise reads once, few, many or a size class.

few TRBJ2-3 TRBD1 TRBV24-1 CATSEQGGTDTQYF TGTGCCACCAGTGAGCAGGGGGGCACAGATACGCAGTATTTT
many TRBJ2-3 NA TRBV7-2 CASSFGQRRYF TGTGCCAGCAGCTTCGGACAGAGGCGGTATTTT
few TRBJ2-2 NA TRBV11-2 CASSPTTGTRELFF TGTGCCAGCAGCCCCACGACGGGGACCAGGGAGCTGTTTTTT
NA TRBJ2-1 TRBD2 TRBV10-3 CATGLAGGSNEQFF TGTGCCACGGGTCTAGCGGGGGGCTCCAATGAGCAGTTCTTC
NA TRBJ2-2 NA TRBV19 CASSIRELNTGELFF TGTGCCAGTAGTATACGAGAACTCAACACCGGGGAGCTGTTTTTT
many TRBJ2-1 NA TRBV5-1 CASSFIVAPNEQFF TGCGCCAGCAGCTTCATCGTCGCACCCAATGAGCAGTTCTTC
many TRBJ2-5 NA TRBV29-1 CSVRPPAGTQYF TGCAGCGTTAGGCCCCCGGCGGGGACCCAGTACTTC
NA TRBJ2-2 TRBD1 TRBV4-3 CASSRGQGTNTGELFF TGCGCCAGCAGCCGAGGACAGGGTACAAACACCGGGGAGCTGTTTTTT
NA TRBJ1-2 NA TRBV20-1 CSAQNYGYTF TGCAGCGCACAGAACTATGGCTACACCTTC
NA TRBJ2-1 NA TRBV24-1 CATSDRGHEQFF TGTGCCACCAGTGATCGAGGCCATGAGCAGTTCTTC
NA TRBJ1-2 NA TRBV6-5 CASSSSYRVDVDGYTF TGTGCCAGCAGTTCCAGCTACAGGGTTGACGTGGATGGCTACACCTTC
few TRBJ2-1 NA TRBV20-1 CSPTLLSYNEQFF TGCAGTCCAACTTTGCTCTCCTACAATGAGCAGTTCTTC
NA TRBJ2-3 NA TRBV7-8 CASSPDGGGPYTDTQYF TGTGCCAGCAGCCCAGATGGGGGCGGACCGTACACAGATACGCAGTATTTT
NA TRBJ2-1 NA TRBV11-2 CASSDRVRSSYNEQFF TGTGCCAGCAGCGATAGAGTCCGAAGCTCCTACAATGAGCAGTTCTTC